These 29 T cell receptor beta chains share one sample of origin, sequenced in a study of graft-versus-host responses after intestinal transplantation. TCRdb's copy holds only in-frame clones and misses some; the assay was immunoSEQ multiplex PCR. Among around 19,000 clones listed, around 40% were seen once. The source material was alloreactive CD4+ T cells from a mixed lymphocyte reaction culture, sampled before transplantation. Subset in this sample: CFSE-low proliferating T cells sorted from approximately 6-day pre-transplant mixed lymphocyte reaction (GvH or HvG direction). The receptors shown here come from a human patient who was an organ donor for intestinal transplantation.

A few counts support this clone. The chain couples TRBV6-5 to TRBJ2-1, with no clear D. Germline V gives CDR1 MNHEY, CDR2 SVGAGI. This CDR3 contains 12 residues. Trimming left V 5 bases short and J 5 bases short, with 7 bases between. Here the CDR3 reads CASSERDNEQFF. CDR3 coding DNA: TGTGCCAGCAGTGAACGGGACAATGAGCAGTTCTTC.

Only one count was recorded for this clone. This sequence joins TRBV27 and TRBJ2-7, with D possibly matching TRBD2 (5 bases). The V end was cut by 5 bases, the J end by 2 bases, with 13 bases between. The CDR3 consists of 14 residues. Germline V gives CDR1 MNHEY, CDR2 SMNVEV (reference sequence). The CDR3 sequence: CASSVSPGAYEQYF. CDR3 in DNA: TGTGCCAGCAGTGTTAGTCCCGGGGCCTACGAGCAGTACTTC.

Points on this clone: Additional DNA sequences in this sample encode the identical CDR3. V gene TRBV28 combines with J gene TRBJ1-2; no firm D call. This CDR3 has 14 amino acids. The germline V gene has CDR1 MDHEN and CDR2 SYDVKM. Trimming left V 4 bases short and J 2 bases short, with 11 bases between. In DNA, the CDR3 is TGTGCCAGCAGTTCGCCGGGGAGAAACTATGGCTACACCTTC. Translated: CASSSPGRNYGYTF.

The rearrangement joins TRBV6-5 to TRBJ2-5; 11 bases match TRBD2. J gave up 5 bases and V 6 bases, and 5 bases lay outside the gene matches. This CDR3 spans 14 amino acids. Germline V gene lookup returns CDR1 MNHEY and CDR2 SVGAGI. The CDR3 loop is CASRVAGGSETQYF. CDR3 nucleotides: TGTGCCAGCAGGGTAGCGGGAGGGAGCGAGACCCAGTACTTC.

The V gene is TRBV18, the J gene TRBJ1-1; D ambiguous. This CDR3 has 14 residues. V gave up 1 base and J gave up 2 bases, with 8 bases separating them. Germline V gene lookup returns CDR1 KGHSH and CDR2 LQKENI. CDR3 protein: CASSPLPANTEAFF. The CDR3 nucleotides read TGTGCCAGCTCACCACTTCCGGCAAACACTGAAGCTTTCTTT.

This clone was detected once. The chain couples TRBV29-1 to TRBJ2-3; D is possibly TRBD1 (6 bases). Trimming took 4 bases from V and 5 from J, leaving 13 bases between them. This CDR3 region has 13 residues. CDR1 is SQVTM, CDR2 ANQGSEA, per germline. CDR3 DNA: TGCAGCGTTGCAGGGGCGGTGGGAGATACGCAGTATTTT. This gives the protein CSVAGAVGDTQYF.

V is TRBV4-3 and J is TRBJ2-1, with a tentative D call TRBD1 (5 bases). Germline V CDR1 and CDR2: LGHNA, YSLEER. The CDR3 is 15 amino acids. Trimming took 0 bases from V and 2 from J, leaving 8 bases between them. CDR3 residues: CASSQEGRAYNEQFF. The CDR3 bases are TGCGCCAGCAGCCAAGAGGGCAGGGCCTACAATGAGCAGTTCTTC.

In this sample, this clone turned up once. The gene calls are TRBV9 and TRBJ2-5, with TRBD2 matching over 9 bases. The CDR3 has 15 amino acids. J was trimmed by 5 bases and V by 0 bases; bases with no gene match: 5. Per the germline V gene, CDR1 is SGDLS and CDR2 is YYNGEE. The CDR3 nucleotides are TGTGCCAGCAGCGTAGGCGGGAGGGCCGAGGAGACCCAGTACTTC. It is translated as CASSVGGRAEETQYF.

This chain connects TRBV29-1 to TRBJ2-7; TRBD1 matches 9 bases. The CDR3 runs 14 residues. Per germline, CDR1 SQVTM and CDR2 ANQGSEA. The V and J ends lost 7 bases and 4 bases, in that order; junction bases with no gene match: 11. CDR3 amino acids: CSGIPGTGNYEQYF. DNA for the CDR3: TGCAGCGGGATCCCCGGGACAGGGAATTACGAGCAGTACTTC.

V usage is TRBV18 and J usage is TRBJ2-1; TRBD2 matches 7 bases. CDR1 KGHSH and CDR2 LQKENI come from the germline V gene. Trimming at V came to 2 bases and at J to 8 bases, leaving 9 bases not matched to a gene. The CDR3 length is 15 residues. The CDR3 DNA is TGTGCCAGCTCACCAGGACTAGATCGGTTCGATGAGCAGTTCTTC. Translated: CASSPGLDRFDEQFF.

The chain has TRBV20-1 and TRBJ2-7, with a tentative D call TRBD2 (6 bases). Germline assignment: CDR1 DFQATT and CDR2 SNEGSKA (reference sequence). The CDR3 has 10 residues. With 6 bases removed from V and 6 bases from J, the gap between germline ends came to 9 bases. The CDR3 bases are TGCAGTGCGGGGGGTGGCGAGCAGTACTTC. Translating gives CSAGGGEQYF.

The V gene is TRBV19, the J gene TRBJ2-3; 7 positions agree with TRBD2. Germline values: CDR1 LNHDA, CDR2 SQIVND (reference sequence). The CDR3 is made up of 15 amino acids. V lost 5 bases and J lost 6; bases outside the gene matches: 11. CDR3 nucleotides: TGTGCCAGTAGTGTTGCGGGAGTAGGGTCGGATACGCAGTATTTT. This sequence encodes CASSVAGVGSDTQYF. The variable domain in full, completed from reference TRBV19 and TRBJ2-3, reads DGGITQSPKYLFRKEGQNVTLSCEQNLNHDAMYWYRQDPGQGLRLIYYSQIVNDFQKGDIAEGYSVSREKKESFPLTVTSAQKNPTAFYLCASSVAGVGSDTQYFGPGTRLTVL.

There are a few counts of this clone. An end of the junction differs from the germline gene, which may be a read error. This chain connects TRBV5-3 to TRBJ2-3; weak D call: TRBD1 (5 bases). TRBV5-3 belongs to the ORF category, with a function that is uncertain. The CDR3 extends over 15 amino acids. CDR3: CASSLDMLSTDTQYF. The CDR3 coding sequence is TGTGCCAGCAGCTTGGACATGCTCTCCACAGATACGCAGTATTTT.

The CDR3 loop is CASRTRTSVHNEQFF. The CDR3 DNA follows: TGTGCCAGCCGTACTCGGACTAGCGTACACAATGAGCAGTTCTTC. The chain carries TRBV28 and TRBJ2-1, with 9 positions matching TRBD2. This CDR3 is 15 amino acids long. With V trimmed by 8 bases and J by 5 bases, 10 bases remained unmatched. Germline values: CDR1 MDHEN, CDR2 SYDVKM.

The V call is TRBV6-1, the J call TRBJ2-5, with 7 bases lining up with TRBD1. Looked up from germline, CDR1 is MNHNS and CDR2 is SASEGT. V dropped 5 bases and J dropped 6; count of bases not matched to a gene: 6. The CDR3 spans 13 residues. Written as DNA, the CDR3 is TGTGCCAGCAGTCCCGACAGGGTGCAGACCCAGTACTTC. This translates into CASSPDRVQTQYF.

This clone was counted only a few times. This chain uses TRBV6-6 with TRBJ1-3, with D possibly TRBD1 on 6 matching bases. CDR1 is MNHNY and CDR2 is SVGAGI in the germline V gene (reference sequence). This CDR3 is 15 amino acids long. Trimming removed 4 bases at V and 0 bases at J, with 10 bases between. CDR3 protein: CASSLDRSSGNTIYF. The CDR3 DNA follows: TGTGCCAGCAGTTTAGACAGGAGCTCTGGAAACACCATATATTTT.

This clone counts as medium-sized. The CDR3 region is CASSYRSGANVLTF. CDR3 bases: TGTGCCAGCAGTTACAGGTCTGGGGCCAACGTCCTGACTTTC. The V gene is TRBV6-5, the J gene TRBJ2-6; D remains ambiguous. V dropped 2 bases and J dropped 1 base, with 3 bases sitting between them. CDR3 length: 14 residues. CDR1 MNHEY and CDR2 SVGAGI come from the germline V gene.

The genes are TRBV5-4 and TRBJ2-2; D is ambiguous. The CDR3 is 14 residues long. Deletions cut 4 bases from V and 1 base from J, with 8 bases between. The germline V gene has CDR1 SGHNT and CDR2 YYREEE (reference sequence). CDR3 bases: TGTGCCAGCAGCCCTGTAAGGAACACCGGGGAGCTGTTTTTT. Amino acids: CASSPVRNTGELFF.

There are a few counts of this clone. The germline gene is not matched at one end of the junction; a read error may be the cause. The chain carries TRBV4-1 and TRBJ1-2; TRBD1 might be the D (5 bases). Germline V gives CDR1 MGHRA, CDR2 YSYEKL. The CDR3 has 16 amino acids. DNA for the CDR3: TGTGCCAGCAGCCAAGATCTTTGGGGGACGTACGATGGCTACACCTTC. Translation: CASSQDLWGTYDGYTF.

The chain is built from TRBV18 and TRBJ2-6; possible D gene TRBD1, 6 bases. With 2 bases removed from V and 2 bases from J, the gap between germline ends came to 16 bases. The CDR3 sequence is 18 residues long. CDR1 is KGHSH, CDR2 LQKENI, per germline. CDR3 in DNA: TGTGCCAGCTCACCAAGGGATGGTGGACAGACTGGGGCCAACGTCCTGACTTTC. Translating gives CASSPRDGGQTGANVLTF.

The chain links TRBV4-2 to TRBJ2-5; D call uncertain. The CDR3 is 12 residues long. V gave up 0 bases and J gave up 5 bases, with 4 bases separating them. The germline V gene encodes CDR1 LGHNA and CDR2 YNFKEQ. The CDR3 loop reads CASSQDRETQYF. DNA for the CDR3: TGTGCCAGCAGCCAAGATAGGGAGACCCAGTACTTC.

V gene TRBV7-2 combines with J gene TRBJ1-4; 8 bases fit TRBD1. V trimming: 5 bases; J trimming: 4 bases; junction bases outside the gene matches: 3. This CDR3 has 14 residues. Germline V lookup: CDR1 SGHTA, CDR2 FQGNSA. CDR3 nucleotide sequence: TGTGCCAGCAGCCACGGACAGGGTAATGAAAAACTGTTTTTT. Protein: CASSHGQGNEKLFF.

V usage is TRBV6-1 and J usage is TRBJ2-2, with 10 bases aligning to TRBD2. Per the germline V gene, CDR1 is MNHNS and CDR2 is SASEGT. V dropped 2 bases and J dropped 1; count of bases not matched to a gene: 1. This CDR3 is 16 amino acids long. This CDR3 reads CASSEPSGGNTGELFF. In DNA, the CDR3 is TGTGCCAGCAGTGAACCTAGCGGGGGGAACACCGGGGAGCTGTTTTTT.

The V call is TRBV5-4, the J call TRBJ1-2; D is uncertain. The ends were cut back, 5 bases at V and 0 bases at J, with 17 bases in the middle. The CDR3 length is 16 residues. The germline V gene has CDR1 SGHNT and CDR2 YYREEE (reference sequence). The CDR3 DNA is TGTGCCAGCAGTCCCCCTGGGCCGGAAGCTAACTATGGCTACACCTTC. It is translated as CASSPPGPEANYGYTF.

The chain links TRBV25-1 to TRBJ2-3, with TRBD2 identical over 7 bases. Per germline, CDR1 MGHDK and CDR2 SYGVNS. With 2 bases clipped from V and 1 base from J, the junction kept 9 bases outside the gene matches. The CDR3 length is 17 residues. The CDR3, as DNA: TGTGCCAGCAGTGAAGGGGGAAGCGGGATAGGCACAGATACGCAGTATTTT. Translating gives CASSEGGSGIGTDTQYF.

The chain is built from TRBV19 and TRBJ1-1; D might be TRBD1 (5 bases). Deletions cut 7 bases from V and 5 bases from J, with 14 bases between. Germline-derived CDR1 and CDR2 are LNHDA and SQIVND (reference sequence). This CDR3 has 13 residues. CDR3 in DNA: TGTGCCAGTACCCGTCTCCGGGGGACTGAAGCTTTCTTT. This encodes CASTRLRGTEAFF.

This clone turned up a few times. This chain uses TRBV11-2 with TRBJ1-1, with TRBD1 matching over 8 bases. Germline-derived CDR1 and CDR2 are SGHAT and FQNNGV. V lost 5 bases, J lost 7 bases, and 6 bases stayed unmatched. The CDR3 is 13 amino acids. The CDR3 DNA reads TGTGCCAGCAGCCTCAGGACAGGGAGTGAAGCTTTCTTT. It specifies CASSLRTGSEAFF.

The rearrangement joins TRBV6-1 to TRBJ1-3; possibly TRBD1 for D (6 bases). This CDR3 is 13 amino acids long. V dropped 5 bases and J dropped 4 bases, with 9 bases sitting between them. Germline CDR1 and CDR2: MNHNS and SASEGT. The CDR3 DNA follows: TGTGCCAGCAGTTTCGACAGGGGAAACACCATATATTTT. Protein sequence: CASSFDRGNTIYF.

This clone appeared a few times. The chain has TRBV19 and TRBJ2-1; TRBD2 matches at 9 bases. Germline CDR1 LNHDA, CDR2 SQIVND (reference sequence). Trimming at V came to 1 base and at J to 4 bases, leaving 5 bases not matched to a gene. The CDR3 totals 16 residues. CDR3 bases: TGTGCCAGTAGTATAGGCTGGCGGGAGGGTTACAATGAGCAGTTCTTC. Encoded protein: CASSIGWREGYNEQFF.